These T cell receptor beta chains were read from a single sample in a study of CD8+ T cells in alopecia areata. Clones were read by immunoSEQ multiplex PCR, and TCRdb kept only the in-frame ones, dropping some. Of about 140,000 clones in the sample, around 83% are singletons; the top ten hold less than 15%. The material sequenced was CD8+ T cells sorted from blood, taken at week 4, from a patient treated with tofacitinib. The source of these receptors is a human donor with alopecia areata. The CDR3 runs from the conserved cysteine through the conserved F or W. D genes are given only for firm matches. Size tells how often a clone was seen (once, few, many) or the class of an expanded clone, and some rows leave it out.

v_gene	j_gene	d_gene	abundance	CDR3aa	CDR3nt
TRBV6-5	TRBJ2-3	.	.	CASSFSWGGSTDTQYF	TGTGCCAGCAGTTTTTCGTGGGGTGGTAGCACAGATACGCAGTATTTT
TRBV7-9	TRBJ2-5	TRBD1	few	CASSHPAIQGTFETQYF	TGTGCCAGCAGCCATCCAGCGATACAGGGGACGTTCGAGACCCAGTACTTC
TRBV27	TRBJ2-5	.	.	CASSLSQGFQETQYF	TGTGCCAGCAGTTTATCGCAGGGGTTCCAAGAGACCCAGTACTTC
TRBV6-6	TRBJ1-4	TRBD1	.	CASSDGTGDEKLFF	TGTGCCAGCAGTGACGGGACAGGGGACGAAAAACTGTTTTTT
TRBV28	TRBJ1-2	.	.	CASSLGYRYTF	TGTGCCAGCAGTTTAGGGTATCGGTACACCTTC
TRBV4-1	TRBJ2-5	TRBD2	.	CASSQDSGGGETQYF	TGCGCCAGCAGCCAAGATTCGGGAGGGGGAGAGACCCAGTACTTC
TRBV7-9	TRBJ2-3	.	.	CASSYQRSSTDTQYF	TGTGCCAGCAGCTACCAGAGATCTAGCACAGATACGCAGTATTTT
TRBV29-1	TRBJ2-7	.	.	CSVEDAGQTYEQYF	TGCAGCGTTGAAGATGCGGGGCAGACCTACGAGCAGTACTTC
TRBV9	TRBJ1-1	.	.	CASSVEGQVNTEAFF	TGTGCCAGCAGCGTTGAAGGACAAGTGAACACTGAAGCTTTCTTT
TRBV7-6	TRBJ1-2	TRBD1	.	CASSFGGGDYGYTF	TGTGCCAGCAGCTTTGGAGGGGGCGACTATGGCTACACCTTC
TRBV6-1	TRBJ2-7	.	.	CASSGDGSSNEQYF	TGTGCCAGCAGTGGGGACGGGTCCTCCAACGAGCAGTACTTC
TRBV4-1	TRBJ1-1	.	.	CASSQASNTEAFF	TGCGCCAGCAGCCAAGCCTCTAACACTGAAGCTTTCTTT
TRBV27	TRBJ1-5	.	.	CASSPFGGGYQPQHF	TGTGCCAGCAGTCCCTTCGGGGGGGGGTATCAGCCCCAGCATTTT
TRBV27	TRBJ2-1	.	.	CASSFRGQHNEQFF	TGTGCCAGCAGTTTCCGGGGCCAGCACAATGAGCAGTTCTTC
TRBV5-6	TRBJ2-1	.	.	CASSLSGYEQFF	TGTGCCAGCAGCTTGTCGGGCTATGAGCAGTTCTTC
TRBV6-4	TRBJ2-3	.	once	CASSPPRNTDTQYF	TGTGCCAGCAGCCCCCCCCGAAACACAGATACGCAGTATTTT
TRBV19	TRBJ2-1	TRBD2	few	CASSIGREVYNEQFF	TGTGCCAGTAGTATTGGGCGGGAGGTCTACAATGAGCAGTTCTTC
TRBV29-1	TRBJ2-1	.	.	CSVEDRDSPVF	TGCAGCGTTGAAGATCGTGATTCTCCGGTCTTC
TRBV6-5	TRBJ2-7	TRBD1	.	CASSWGTGEYEQYF	TGTGCCAGCAGTTGGGGGACAGGGGAGTACGAGCAGTACTTC
TRBV5-1	TRBJ1-1	.	.	CASRPGASDTEAFF	TGCGCCAGCAGGCCGGGGGCTAGCGACACTGAAGCTTTCTTT
TRBV7-9	TRBJ2-7	TRBD2	.	CASSSGLAGDVEQYF	TGTGCCAGCAGCTCTGGACTAGCGGGGGATGTGGAGCAGTACTTC
TRBV18	TRBJ1-1	.	.	CASSEGSNTEAFF	TGTGCCAGCTCAGAGGGTTCCAACACTGAAGCTTTCTTT
TRBV7-6	TRBJ2-2	.	.	CASSKTGYPGELFF	TGTGCCAGCAGCAAAACAGGGTACCCCGGGGAGCTGTTTTTT
TRBV6-5	TRBJ2-1	.	.	CASIDSFSSYNEQFF	TGTGCCAGCATTGATAGTTTTAGCTCCTACAATGAGCAGTTCTTC
TRBV15	TRBJ2-4	TRBD1	.	CATSRQGAGAKNIQYF	TGTGCCACCAGCAGACAGGGGGCCGGGGCCAAAAACATTCAGTACTTC
TRBV30	TRBJ1-5	.	.	CAWSLRGNQPQHF	TGTGCCTGGAGTCTGCGGGGCAATCAGCCCCAGCATTTT
TRBV27	TRBJ2-1	.	.	CASSTPPSVHEQFF	TGTGCCAGCAGTACCCCCCCCTCGGTACATGAGCAGTTCTTC
TRBV27	TRBJ2-3	.	.	CASSGTAGGTDTQYF	TGTGCCAGCAGTGGGACAGCGGGGGGCACAGATACGCAGTATTTT
TRBV29-1	TRBJ2-1	TRBD1	.	CSVGGTGSSYNEQFF	TGCAGCGTTGGCGGGACAGGGAGCTCCTACAATGAGCAGTTCTTC
TRBV6-6	TRBJ1-5	.	.	CASSPGLEISNQPQHF	TGTGCCAGCAGCCCCGGGTTGGAGATTAGCAATCAGCCCCAGCATTTT
TRBV29-1	TRBJ2-1	.	.	CSVGQGSYNEQFF	TGCAGCGTTGGTCAGGGTTCCTACAATGAGCAGTTCTTC
TRBV29-1	TRBJ1-4	TRBD1	.	CSVRELRQGDEKLFF	TGCAGCGTTCGTGAACTTAGGCAGGGGGATGAAAAACTGTTTTTT
TRBV7-9	TRBJ2-5	TRBD2	.	CASSLLSSGETQYF	TGTGCCAGCAGCTTATTGTCTAGCGGAGAGACCCAGTACTTC
TRBV7-2	TRBJ2-7	.	.	CASMGGGSYEQYF	TGTGCCAGCATGGGAGGGGGCAGTTACGAGCAGTACTTC
TRBV5-1	TRBJ1-1	.	.	CASTEGLTGWNTEAFF	TGCGCCAGCACCGAGGGACTGACAGGTTGGAACACTGAAGCTTTCTTT